A single sample is the source of the 22 T cell receptor beta chains below, sequenced in a study of naive and memory T cell subsets. An equimolar mix of two oligonucleotides served as the beta constant-region primer for TRBC1 and TRBC2. Nested alpha and beta constant-region primers with the SP2 primer drove four PCR rounds on ligated cDNA. TCRdb reanalysed the UMI-ligation and nested PCR reads using MiXCR and keeps one entry per CDR3 protein. The data contain approximately 20,000 distinct CDR3 sequences, roughly 9.1% of them seen just once; the ten biggest clones take up about 20%. The specimen was central memory CD8+ T cells from blood. These receptors were obtained from a human donor in good health.

This clonotype was seen only a few times. V gene TRBV6-1 combines with J gene TRBJ2-7; maybe TRBD1 (6 bases). Germline CDR1 MNHNS, CDR2 SASEGT. The CDR3 contains 15 residues. The V gene lost 6 bases and the J gene lost 4 bases, with 19 bases spanning the gap. CDR3 bases: TGTGCCAGCAGCGACTCCGAGGGGGAACCGTACGAGCAGTACTTC. Translation: CASSDSEGEPYEQYF.

V is TRBV2 and J is TRBJ1-1; D is unresolved. V lost 1 base and J 0 bases, leaving 3 bases between the germline ends. This CDR3 has 13 residues. Germline assignment: CDR1 SNHLY and CDR2 FYNNEI. The CDR3 DNA reads TGTGCCAGCAGTGAAGGGATGAACACTGAAGCTTTCTTT. Translating it yields CASSEGMNTEAFF.

This clonotype came up a few times. The V call is TRBV20-1, the J call TRBJ1-5; 7 bases align to TRBD1. V lost 6 bases to trimming and J lost 5 bases; unmatched junction nucleotides: 7. The CDR3 loop spans 13 amino acids. Germline V gene data show CDR1 as DFQATT and CDR2 as SNEGSKA (reference sequence). The CDR3 region is CSAHRGKDQPQHF. CDR3 bases: TGCAGTGCCCACAGGGGAAAGGATCAGCCCCAGCATTTT.

In its sample, this clonotype was seen many times. The chain couples TRBV6-4 to TRBJ1-6; D may be TRBD1 (6 bases). V was shortened by 5 bases and J by 6 bases, with 14 bases between the two germline ends. Germline CDR1 reads MRHNA; CDR2 reads SNTAGT. The CDR3 has 15 amino acids. The CDR3 DNA is TGTGCCAGCAGTCCCGTGGCAGGGGTTAATTCACCCCTCCACTTT. This encodes CASSPVAGVNSPLHF.

This clonotype was picked up many times. The rearrangement uses TRBV30 and TRBJ1-5; TRBD1 might be the D (5 bases). This CDR3 comprises 17 residues. Germline V gene data show CDR1 as GTSNPN and CDR2 as SVGIG (reference sequence). V lost 3 bases and J lost 1, with 19 bases in between. CDR3: CAWSNDGGGISNQPQHF. Written as DNA, the CDR3 is TGTGCCTGGAGCAACGATGGGGGGGGAATAAGCAATCAGCCCCAGCATTTT.

CDR3 residues: CASSPSDTYNSPLHF. In nucleotides, the CDR3 is TGTGCCAGCAGTCCCTCGGATACTTATAATTCACCCCTCCACTTT. The chain carries TRBV28 and TRBJ1-6; D is unclear. Germline V CDR1 and CDR2: MDHEN, SYDVKM. This CDR3 region has 15 residues. Trimming shortened V by 5 bases and J by 4 bases, and 12 bases separated the two germline ends.

This clonotype was found many times. V gene TRBV14 combines with J gene TRBJ2-7, with TRBD2 identical over 8 bases. V trimming: 3 bases; J trimming: 2 bases; junction bases outside the gene matches: 3. This CDR3 contains 14 residues. Germline CDR1 is SGHDN and CDR2 is FVKESK. The CDR3 DNA follows: TGTGCCAGCAGCCAGACTAGCGAACCCTACGAGCAGTACTTC. Its translation: CASSQTSEPYEQYF.

This clonotype was picked up many times. In DNA form, the CDR3 reads TGTGCCAGCAAGGGACTAGCGGGAGCTACCACAGATACGCAGTATTTT. Translation gives CASKGLAGATTDTQYF. The chain links TRBV6-1 to TRBJ2-3, with 14 bases that match TRBD2. The CDR3 length is 16 residues. V shed 7 bases, J shed 2 bases, and the junction held 5 bases outside the gene matches. From germline, CDR1 is MNHNS and CDR2 SASEGT.

This clonotype was counted between two and nine times. The J gene is TRBJ2-7, the V gene TRBV20-1, with 9 positions matching TRBD2. This CDR3 has 17 residues. CDR1 DFQATT and CDR2 SNEGSKA come from the germline V gene (reference sequence). The V gene end was trimmed by 1 base and the J gene end by 2 bases; junction bases not matched to a gene: 12. The DNA of the CDR3 is TGCAGTGCTAGAGTTCCCTATGCTAGCGGGGCACCCTACGAGCAGTACTTC. Its protein product is CSARVPYASGAPYEQYF.

There are a few counts of this clonotype. This chain connects TRBV13 to TRBJ1-1; D is uncertain. Per the germline V gene, CDR1 is PRHDT and CDR2 is FYEKMQ (reference sequence). Trimming cost V 5 bases and J 1 base, with 8 bases left between them. There are 13 residues in the CDR3. The CDR3 sequence is CASSDSGNTEAFF. DNA for the CDR3: TGTGCCAGCAGCGACTCGGGGAACACTGAAGCTTTCTTT.

The V call is TRBV6-2 or TRBV6-3, the J call TRBJ2-2, with D uncertain. Germline CDR1 reads MNHEY; CDR2 reads SVGEGT. This CDR3 has 12 residues. V was trimmed by 5 bases and J by 6 bases, leaving 7 bases between them. The CDR3 sequence is CASSDRPGELFF. DNA for the CDR3: TGTGCCAGCAGTGATCGACCCGGGGAGCTGTTTTTT.

This chain uses TRBV6-6 with TRBJ1-5, with TRBD1 as a possible D gene (6 bases). The CDR3 extends over 15 amino acids. V lost 2 bases and J 9 bases, leaving 17 bases between the germline ends. Germline V gene data show CDR1 as MNHNY and CDR2 as SVGAGI (reference sequence). This CDR3 is CASSYRGGGHLPQHF. In DNA, the CDR3 is TGTGCCAGCAGTTACCGTGGGGGCGGCCATTTGCCCCAGCATTTT.

This clonotype has just a few counts. V is TRBV11-2 and J is TRBJ1-2, with D perhaps matching TRBD1 (6 bases). There are 14 residues in the CDR3. With 5 bases removed from V and 2 bases from J, the gap between germline ends came to 12 bases. Germline-derived CDR1 and CDR2 are SGHAT and FQNNGV. The CDR3 here is CASSMGGGNYGYTF. CDR3 sequence (DNA): TGTGCCAGCAGCATGGGGGGGGGCAACTATGGCTACACCTTC.

V usage is TRBV28 and J usage is TRBJ2-7; D not resolved. The CDR3 runs to 12 residues. The V gene lost 3 bases and the J gene lost 4 bases, with 7 bases spanning the gap. Germline CDR1 and CDR2: MDHEN and SYDVKM. Written as DNA, the CDR3 is TGTGCCAGCAGTTTGCCGAGTTACGAGCAGTACTTC. Its translation: CASSLPSYEQYF.

There are many counts of this clonotype. This sequence joins TRBV28 and TRBJ1-5, with D possibly matching TRBD1 (5 bases). From germline, CDR1 is MDHEN and CDR2 SYDVKM. The CDR3 loop spans 13 amino acids. Trimming cost V 1 base and J 6 bases, with 7 bases left between them. CDR3 in amino acids: CASSLLRGQPQHF. In nucleotides, the CDR3 is TGTGCCAGCAGTTTATTGAGGGGTCAGCCCCAGCATTTT.

This clonotype was seen many times. The chain has TRBV27 and TRBJ1-2; TRBD1 might be the D (5 bases). The V end was cut by 4 bases, the J end by 6 bases, with 12 bases between. This CDR3 contains 13 residues. Germline CDR1 reads MNHEY; CDR2 reads SMNVEV (reference sequence). The CDR3: CASSSQGEDGYTF. CDR3 nucleotide sequence: TGTGCCAGCAGTTCCCAGGGTGAGGATGGCTACACCTTC.

In its sample, this clonotype was seen a few times. The chain employs TRBV28 and TRBJ1-1; unclear D gene. The CDR3 totals 14 residues. Trimming stripped 5 bases from V and 5 bases from J, with 15 bases between. CDR1 and CDR2 from the germline V gene are MDHEN and SYDVKM. In DNA form, the CDR3 reads TGTGCCAGCAGTAACACAGCGAGCTGGACTGAAGCTTTCTTT. Its translation is CASSNTASWTEAFF.

This clonotype rates as medium-sized. J is TRBJ2-2 and V is TRBV6-4, with D possibly matching TRBD1 (6 bases). The V and J ends lost 6 bases and 5 bases respectively, with 13 bases between them. The CDR3 sequence is 14 residues long. Germline V gives CDR1 MRHNA, CDR2 SNTAGT. The CDR3 loop reads CASRRSGETGELFF. CDR3 sequence (DNA): TGTGCCAGCAGGAGGTCAGGGGAGACCGGGGAGCTGTTTTTT.

A few counts support this clonotype. At one end the junction does not follow the germline gene, possibly because of a read error. This chain uses TRBV20-1 with TRBJ2-3; no clear D gene. CDR3 length: 13 amino acids. Germline CDR1 and CDR2: DFQATT and SNEGSKA (reference sequence). CDR3 residues: CSAGDEFSDTQYF. The CDR3 coding sequence is TGCAGTGCTGGAGATGAGTTCTCAGATACGCAGTATTTT.

This clonotype was detected only a few times. The chain carries TRBV27 and TRBJ2-7; D might be TRBD2 (6 bases). Germline CDR1 and CDR2: MNHEY and SMNVEV (reference sequence). The CDR3 covers 14 residues. V lost 7 bases and J lost 7, with 20 bases in between. The CDR3 region has the DNA TGTGCCAGCAAGGCGATTAGCGGCCCGGGGGAGCAGTACTTC. Translated: CASKAISGPGEQYF.

At least ten counts were recorded for this clonotype. V usage is TRBV6-2 or TRBV6-3 and J usage is TRBJ1-5, with TRBD1 as a possible D gene (5 bases). Germline CDR1 is MNHEY and CDR2 is SVGEGT. The V end lost 7 bases, the J end lost 5 bases, and 18 bases lay between the germline ends. This CDR3 is built from 15 residues. The CDR3 sequence is CASNERGEGHQPQHF. The DNA of the CDR3 is TGTGCCAGCAATGAAAGGGGCGAGGGGCATCAGCCCCAGCATTTT.

CDR3 amino acids: CASSPRRDMNTEAFF. The CDR3 region has the DNA TGTGCCAGCTCACCAAGGAGGGACATGAACACTGAAGCTTTCTTT. This chain connects TRBV18 to TRBJ1-1, with D perhaps matching TRBD1 (6 bases). Trimming stripped 2 bases from V and 0 bases from J, with 10 bases between. The germline gives CDR1 KGHSH, CDR2 LQKENI. The CDR3 spans 15 residues.